This passage covers 27 T cell receptor beta chains from one sample sequenced in a study of human T cells and chemical hapten exposure. TCRdb called the RACE reads again in MiXCR, with one record for every CDR3 protein. The sample contains around 300,000 distinct CDR3 sequences, 4.5% to 7% of which appear only once. The time point: pre-sensitization, week 0. As to treatment: therapeutic diphenylcyclopropenone sensitization with weekly scalp DPC. Material: whole blood, obtained in connection with sensitization to the hapten diphenylcyclopropenone (DPC). The receptors stem from a woman aged 18-29 years with alopecia areata. Some clones in this sample may be carry-over from other donors' samples.

This clonotype was observed a few times. The chain uses TRBV7-9 and TRBJ2-7; maybe TRBD2 (5 bases). Germline values: CDR1 SEHNR, CDR2 FQNEAQ (reference sequence). The CDR3 runs 15 residues. Trimming removed 4 bases from V and 5 bases from J, with 18 bases in between. Here the CDR3 reads CASSSRDEHHDEQYF. The DNA of the CDR3 is TGTGCCAGCAGCTCCCGGGATGAACACCACGACGAGCAGTACTTC.

The chain uses TRBV7-2 and TRBJ2-7; D is possibly TRBD2 (5 bases). V dropped 9 bases and J dropped 0 bases, with 12 bases sitting between them. The CDR3 consists of 13 residues. From germline, CDR1 is SGHTA and CDR2 FQGNSA. The CDR3 nucleotides read TGTGCCAGTGGAGCGGTTAGCTCCTACGAGCAGTACTTC. Encoded protein: CASGAVSSYEQYF.

V gene TRBV5-4 combines with J gene TRBJ1-6; 8 bases line up with TRBD1. The CDR3 loop spans 19 amino acids. Germline trimming cut 3 bases from V and 1 base from J; bases unmatched to any gene: 12. Germline CDR1 SGHNT, CDR2 YYREEE (reference sequence). The CDR3 loop is CASSSLRQGYDSYNSPLHF. The DNA of the CDR3 is TGTGCCAGCAGCTCCCTACGACAGGGGTATGATTCCTATAATTCACCCCTCCACTTT.

This chain connects TRBV4-3 to TRBJ1-3; D is ambiguous. V lost 0 bases and J 4 bases, leaving 16 bases between the germline ends. CDR1 and CDR2 from the germline V gene are LGHNA and YSLEER. This CDR3 comprises 17 residues. The CDR3 sequence: CASSQEGRPDLGNTIYF. CDR3 in DNA: TGCGCCAGCAGCCAAGAAGGAAGGCCGGACCTCGGAAACACCATATATTTT.

The chain combines TRBV20-1 with TRBJ2-3, with unresolved D. The V gene's germline CDR1 is DFQATT and CDR2 SNEGSKA (reference sequence). CDR3 length: 15 residues. The V gene lost 2 bases and the J gene lost 0 bases, with 12 bases spanning the gap. The CDR3 DNA sequence: TGCAGTGCTAGAAGTACCGCTACTAGCACAGATACGCAGTATTTT. It translates to CSARSTATSTDTQYF.

This clonotype was detected ten times or more. This chain joins TRBV7-9 and TRBJ1-1; TRBD1 matches at 7 bases. The CDR3 covers 15 residues. The V gene's germline CDR1 is SEHNR and CDR2 FQNEAQ (reference sequence). The V gene end was trimmed by 5 bases and the J gene end by 0 bases; junction bases not matched to a gene: 6. The CDR3 DNA reads as TGTGCCAGCAGCCGTCAGGGACAGATGAACACTGAAGCTTTCTTT. Translation: CASSRQGQMNTEAFF.

This clonotype was seen more than once but under ten times. The chain has TRBV2 and TRBJ2-3; TRBD2 is a possible D gene (6 bases). This CDR3 comprises 14 residues. The V end was cut by 7 bases, the J end by 3 bases, with 14 bases between. The V gene's germline CDR1 is SNHLY and CDR2 FYNNEI. For the CDR3, the DNA is TGTGCCAGCACCCTTCTCCGGGGGACAGATACGCAGTATTTT. Protein product: CASTLLRGTDTQYF.

This clonotype was recorded at least ten times. This chain uses TRBV15 with TRBJ2-5, with TRBD2 as a possible D gene (6 bases). V was trimmed by 3 bases and J by 2 bases, leaving 10 bases between them. CDR3 size: 14 residues. The germline V gene has CDR1 LNHNV and CDR2 YYDKDF (reference sequence). CDR3 DNA sequence: TGTGCCACCAGCAGCGGGGGTATTCAAGAGACCCAGTACTTC. Translating gives CATSSGGIQETQYF.

This clonotype was seen ten or more times. This chain connects TRBV6-5 to TRBJ2-1; D is unresolved. Germline V gene data show CDR1 as MNHEY and CDR2 as SVGAGI. The V and J ends lost 4 bases and 10 bases respectively, with 20 bases between them. The CDR3 is 15 amino acids. CDR3 sequence reads: CASSSGTGFNQEQFF. For the CDR3, the DNA is TGTGCCAGCAGTTCGGGCACCGGGTTTAATCAGGAGCAGTTCTTC.

This clonotype was recorded a few times. This chain joins TRBV27 and TRBJ1-2; unclear D gene. Germline V CDR1 and CDR2: MNHEY, SMNVEV (reference sequence). V was shortened by 0 bases and J by 3 bases, with 14 bases between the two germline ends. CDR3 length equals 16 residues. The CDR3 DNA is TGTGCCAGCAGTTTATCGGGGTACGGAACGGACTATGGCTACACCTTC. It yields the protein CASSLSGYGTDYGYTF.

The chain carries TRBV27 and TRBJ1-5, with no clear D. Germline V gene data show CDR1 as MNHEY and CDR2 as SMNVEV (reference sequence). This CDR3 region has 14 residues. V lost 3 bases and J 4 bases, leaving 10 bases between the germline ends. The CDR3 region is CASSFYEGNQPQHF. CDR3 DNA: TGTGCCAGCAGTTTTTACGAAGGGAATCAGCCCCAGCATTTT.

To note about this clonotype: Just one base apart from a much larger clone, this may be a read error. The chain combines TRBV2 with TRBJ2-3, with D hard to call. The germline V gene has CDR1 SNHLY and CDR2 FYNNEI. The CDR3 is made up of 12 amino acids. V was shortened by 9 bases and J by 5 bases, with 12 bases between the two germline ends. The CDR3 here is CASQALIDTQYF. The CDR3, as DNA: TGTGCCAGTCAAGCTCTCATAGATACGCAGTATTTT.

This chain links TRBV4-2 with TRBJ1-2, with TRBD1 as a possible D gene (6 bases). The CDR3 length is 15 residues. Germline assignment: CDR1 LGHNA and CDR2 YNFKEQ. Trimming stripped 0 bases from V and 6 bases from J, with 14 bases between. As DNA, the CDR3 is TGTGCCAGCAGCCAAGAGCCAGGGGATATCGATGGCTACACCTTC. Translated: CASSQEPGDIDGYTF.

This clonotype turned up a few times. The chain couples TRBV6-5 to TRBJ1-2; D possibly corresponds to TRBD1 (5 bases). Germline assignment: CDR1 MNHEY and CDR2 SVGAGI. The CDR3 is 15 residues long. V was trimmed by 2 bases and J by 9 bases, leaving 19 bases between them. In DNA, the CDR3 is TGTGCCAGCAGTTACCCCGTTGGTCAGGGCGTACGCTACACCTTC. It encodes CASSYPVGQGVRYTF.

This clonotype was counted only a few times. The genes are TRBV6-5 and TRBJ1-1; D gene unclear. There are 12 residues in the CDR3. Germline loops: CDR1 MNHEY, CDR2 SVGAGI. Trimming took 2 bases from V and 6 from J, leaving 7 bases between them. This CDR3 reads CASSYRGSEAFF. CDR3 DNA sequence: TGTGCCAGCAGTTACCGGGGTTCTGAAGCTTTCTTT.

The V call is TRBV2, the J call TRBJ2-7; 7 bases align to TRBD2. Germline-derived CDR1 and CDR2 are SNHLY and FYNNEI. Trimming took 6 bases from V and 2 from J; bases not matched to a gene: 4. This CDR3 spans 13 amino acids. CDR3 in amino acids: CASRGSGAYEQYF. In nucleotides, the CDR3 is TGTGCCAGCAGGGGAAGCGGGGCCTACGAGCAGTACTTC.

This clonotype came up many times. The genes are TRBV6-5 and TRBJ1-6; the D is unclear. The germline gives CDR1 MNHEY, CDR2 SVGAGI. The CDR3 contains 15 residues. V lost 0 bases, J lost 9 bases, and 12 bases lay in between. CDR3 loop: CASSYSRGSSSPLHF. CDR3 nucleotide sequence: TGTGCCAGCAGTTACTCGAGAGGGTCGAGTTCACCCCTCCACTTT.

This clonotype was seen a few times. The rearrangement uses TRBV7-9 and TRBJ1-1; perhaps TRBD1 as D (5 bases). Germline V gene lookup returns CDR1 SEHNR and CDR2 FQNEAQ (reference sequence). The CDR3 spans 14 residues. V was trimmed by 2 bases and J by 0 bases, leaving 7 bases between them. The CDR3 nucleotides are TGTGCCAGCAGCTTATGGGGCATGAACACTGAAGCTTTCTTT. It codes for CASSLWGMNTEAFF.

The table lists this clonotype with a few counts. The rearrangement joins TRBV7-8 to TRBJ2-3; D gene unclear. Per germline, CDR1 SGHVS and CDR2 FQNEAQ. The CDR3 is 14 amino acids. V gave up 4 bases and J gave up 0 bases, with 8 bases separating them. CDR3 nucleotide sequence: TGTGCCAGCAGCTGGTCGCTTAGCACAGATACGCAGTATTTT. It translates to CASSWSLSTDTQYF.

The rearrangement uses TRBV6-1 and TRBJ1-1, with 9 positions matching TRBD1. From germline, CDR1 is MNHNS and CDR2 SASEGT. The CDR3 is 16 residues long. Trimming took 7 bases from V and 10 from J; bases not matched to a gene: 19. CDR3 coding DNA: TGTGCCAGCATCCTGAATCCCTGGGGACAGGGCGTGGGAGCTTTCTTT. Its translation: CASILNPWGQGVGAFF.

The chain uses TRBV29-1 and TRBJ2-1; D gene ambiguous. The CDR3 loop spans 13 amino acids. CDR1 and CDR2 from the germline V gene are SQVTM and ANQGSEA. Trimming cost V 7 bases and J 7 bases, with 17 bases left between them. CDR3 protein: CSALVYLGNEQFF. The CDR3 DNA reads TGCAGCGCCCTGGTATATTTAGGGAATGAGCAGTTCTTC.

The V and J genes are TRBV7-8 and TRBJ2-6; D gene unclear. The CDR3 has 17 amino acids. Trimming took 1 base from V and 0 from J, leaving 10 bases between them. Germline-derived CDR1 and CDR2 are SGHVS and FQNEAQ. CDR3 in DNA: TGTGCCAGCAGCTTAGGTGGTGACCGCTCTGGGGCCAACGTCCTGACTTTC. This translates into CASSLGGDRSGANVLTF.

The chain has TRBV4-3 and TRBJ2-2; D might be TRBD1 (6 bases). CDR3 length: 15 residues. V lost 3 bases and J 7 bases, leaving 15 bases between the germline ends. The germline CDR1 and CDR2 sequences are LGHNA and YSLEER. The CDR3 DNA reads as TGCGCCAGCAGCCAGGCCTTACAGGGAAACGGGGAGCTGTTTTTT. It yields the protein CASSQALQGNGELFF.

This clonotype was seen more than once but under ten times. This chain connects TRBV2 to TRBJ1-4, with D uncertain. Trimming shortened V by 5 bases and J by 4 bases, and 8 bases separated the two germline ends. CDR3 length: 13 amino acids. CDR1 is SNHLY, CDR2 FYNNEI, per germline. The CDR3 is CASSTDYNEKLFF. In DNA, the CDR3 is TGTGCCAGCAGTACGGATTATAATGAAAAACTGTTTTTT.

This clonotype was picked up one time. This chain links TRBV15 with TRBJ2-3, with D tentatively TRBD2 (5 bases). The CDR3 loop spans 13 amino acids. Germline V lookup: CDR1 LNHNV, CDR2 YYDKDF (reference sequence). V shed 9 bases and J shed 3 bases, with 13 bases lying between them. The CDR3 DNA sequence: TGTGCCACTAGCGTCCCCTGGACAGATACGCAGTATTTT. This gives the protein CATSVPWTDTQYF. Complete variable domain (other parts from reference TRBV15 and TRBJ2-3): DAMVIQNPRYQVTQFGKPVTLSCSQTLNHNVMYWYQQKSSQAPKLLFHYYDKDFNNEADTPDNFQSRRPNTSFCFLDIRSPGLGDTAMYLCATSVPWTDTQYFGPGTRLTVL.

In its sample, this clonotype was seen many times. The chain joins TRBV4-1 to TRBJ1-2; D is uncertain. Germline assignment: CDR1 MGHRA and CDR2 YSYEKL. The CDR3 spans 18 residues. The V and J ends lost 1 base and 0 bases respectively, with 18 bases between them. CDR3 in DNA: TGCGCCAGCAGCCAAGTGGTGATGCGAAGGTCAGCTAACTATGGCTACACCTTC. It specifies CASSQVVMRRSANYGYTF.

V is TRBV25-1 and J is TRBJ2-3; D is unresolved. With 7 bases removed from V and 3 bases from J, the gap between germline ends came to 14 bases. This CDR3 region has 14 residues. Germline lookup yields CDR1 MGHDK and CDR2 SYGVNS. The CDR3 reads CASTPGYATDTQYF. CDR3 nucleotides: TGTGCCAGCACCCCAGGATACGCGACAGATACGCAGTATTTT.